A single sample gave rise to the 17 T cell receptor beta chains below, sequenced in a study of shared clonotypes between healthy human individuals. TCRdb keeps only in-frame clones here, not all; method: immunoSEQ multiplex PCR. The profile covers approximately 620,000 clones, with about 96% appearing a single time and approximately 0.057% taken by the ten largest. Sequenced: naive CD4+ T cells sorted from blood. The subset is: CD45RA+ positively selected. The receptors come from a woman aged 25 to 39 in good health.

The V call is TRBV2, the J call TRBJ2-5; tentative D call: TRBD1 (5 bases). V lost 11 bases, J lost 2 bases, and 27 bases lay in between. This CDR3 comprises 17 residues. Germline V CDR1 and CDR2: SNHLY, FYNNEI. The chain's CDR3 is CAGTQGPTKTRQETQYF. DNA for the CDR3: TGTGCCGGAACCCAGGGTCCCACCAAAACCCGACAAGAGACCCAGTACTTC.

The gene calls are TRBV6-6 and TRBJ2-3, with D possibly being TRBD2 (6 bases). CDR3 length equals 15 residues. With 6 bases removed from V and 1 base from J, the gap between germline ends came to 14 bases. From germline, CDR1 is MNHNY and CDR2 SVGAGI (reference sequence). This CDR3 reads CASSPTGLGTDTQYF. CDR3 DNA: TGTGCCAGCAGCCCCACGGGACTCGGCACAGATACGCAGTATTTT.

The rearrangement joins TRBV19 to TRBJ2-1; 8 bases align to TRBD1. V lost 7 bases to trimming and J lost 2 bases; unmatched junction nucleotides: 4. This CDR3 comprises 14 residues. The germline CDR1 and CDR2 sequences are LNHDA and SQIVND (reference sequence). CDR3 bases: TGTGCCAGTACCGGGACAGGAGCCTACAATGAGCAGTTCTTC. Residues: CASTGTGAYNEQFF. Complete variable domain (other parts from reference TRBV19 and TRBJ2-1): DGGITQSPKYLFRKEGQNVTLSCEQNLNHDAMYWYRQDPGQGLRLIYYSQIVNDFQKGDIAEGYSVSREKKESFPLTVTSAQKNPTAFYLCASTGTGAYNEQFFGPGTRLTVL.

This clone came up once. The CDR3 region is CASSEGLAGGNTGELFF. CDR3 DNA sequence: TGCGCCAGCAGTGAGGGTCTAGCGGGAGGGAACACCGGGGAGCTGTTTTTT. V usage is TRBV10-1 and J usage is TRBJ2-2, with 11 bases aligning to TRBD2. Trimming at V came to 2 bases and at J to 1 base, leaving 3 bases not matched to a gene. The CDR3 is 17 residues long. Germline assignment: CDR1 WNHNN and CDR2 SYGVQD (reference sequence).

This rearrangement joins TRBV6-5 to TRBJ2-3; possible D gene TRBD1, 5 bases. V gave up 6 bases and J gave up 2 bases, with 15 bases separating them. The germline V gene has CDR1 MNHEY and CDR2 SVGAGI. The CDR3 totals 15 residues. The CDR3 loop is CASRPQTVPTDTQYF. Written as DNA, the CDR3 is TGTGCCAGCAGACCCCAGACAGTCCCCACAGATACGCAGTATTTT.

The CDR3 sequence is CATSSALGGYNEQFF. The CDR3 DNA reads as TGTGCCACCAGCAGTGCCTTGGGGGGCTACAATGAGCAGTTCTTC. The V gene is TRBV15, the J gene TRBJ2-1; TRBD2 might be the D (6 bases). The V gene lost 3 bases and the J gene lost 3 bases, with 12 bases spanning the gap. CDR1 and CDR2 (germline): LNHNV, YYDKDF (reference sequence). The CDR3 spans 15 residues. Full variable domain (missing parts from reference TRBV15 and TRBJ2-1): DAMVIQNPRYQVTQFGKPVTLSCSQTLNHNVMYWYQQKSSQAPKLLFHYYDKDFNNEADTPDNFQSRRPNTSFCFLDIRSPGLGDTAMYLCATSSALGGYNEQFFGPGTRLTVL.

CDR3 sequence (DNA): TGTGCCAGCACCTACACAGGGGGCGATCAGCCCCAGCATTTT. It specifies CASTYTGGDQPQHF. V usage is TRBV2 and J usage is TRBJ1-5; 9 nucleotides align to TRBD1. The CDR3 runs 14 residues. Trimming at V came to 7 bases and at J to 5 bases, leaving 6 bases not matched to a gene. Germline CDR1 reads SNHLY; CDR2 reads FYNNEI.

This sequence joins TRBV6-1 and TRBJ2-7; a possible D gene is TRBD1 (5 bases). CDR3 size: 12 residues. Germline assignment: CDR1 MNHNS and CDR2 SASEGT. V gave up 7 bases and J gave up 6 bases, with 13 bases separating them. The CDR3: CASIFQGSEQYF. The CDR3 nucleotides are TGTGCCAGCATATTCCAGGGATCCGAGCAGTACTTC.

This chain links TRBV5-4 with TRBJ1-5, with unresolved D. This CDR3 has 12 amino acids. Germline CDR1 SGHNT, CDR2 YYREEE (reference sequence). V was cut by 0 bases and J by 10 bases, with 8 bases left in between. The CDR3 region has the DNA TGTGCCAGCAGCTTGGACTCCTCTCCCCAGCATTTT. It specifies CASSLDSSPQHF.

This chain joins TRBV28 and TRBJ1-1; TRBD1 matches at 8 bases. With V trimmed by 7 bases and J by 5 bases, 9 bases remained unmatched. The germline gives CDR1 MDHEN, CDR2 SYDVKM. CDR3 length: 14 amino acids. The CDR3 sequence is CASNGQGEGTEAFF. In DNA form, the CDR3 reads TGTGCCAGCAATGGACAGGGAGAAGGAACTGAAGCTTTCTTT.

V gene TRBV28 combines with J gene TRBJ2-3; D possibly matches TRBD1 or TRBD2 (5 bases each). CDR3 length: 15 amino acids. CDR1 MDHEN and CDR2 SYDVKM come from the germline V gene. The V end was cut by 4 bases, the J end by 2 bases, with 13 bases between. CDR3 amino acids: CASSSNGAYTDTQYF. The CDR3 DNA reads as TGTGCCAGCAGTTCAAACGGGGCTTACACAGATACGCAGTATTTT. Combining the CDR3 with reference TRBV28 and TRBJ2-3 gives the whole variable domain DVKVTQSSRYLVKRTGEKVFLECVQDMDHENMFWYRQDPGLGLRLIYFSYDVKMKEKGDIPEGYSVSREKKERFSLILESASTNQTSMYLCASSSNGAYTDTQYFGPGTRLTVL.

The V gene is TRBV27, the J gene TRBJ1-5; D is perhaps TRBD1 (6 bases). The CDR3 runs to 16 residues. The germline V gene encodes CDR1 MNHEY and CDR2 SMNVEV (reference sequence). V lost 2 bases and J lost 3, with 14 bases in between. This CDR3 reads CASSLVAGAINQPQHF. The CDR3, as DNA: TGTGCCAGCAGTTTAGTGGCGGGGGCCATCAATCAGCCCCAGCATTTT.

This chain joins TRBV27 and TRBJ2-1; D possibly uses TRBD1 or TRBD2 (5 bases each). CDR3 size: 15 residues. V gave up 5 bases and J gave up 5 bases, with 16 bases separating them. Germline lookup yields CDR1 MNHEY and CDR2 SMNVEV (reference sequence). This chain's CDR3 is CASSRGAGKNNEQFF. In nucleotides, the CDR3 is TGTGCCAGCAGTAGGGGAGCAGGGAAGAACAATGAGCAGTTCTTC.

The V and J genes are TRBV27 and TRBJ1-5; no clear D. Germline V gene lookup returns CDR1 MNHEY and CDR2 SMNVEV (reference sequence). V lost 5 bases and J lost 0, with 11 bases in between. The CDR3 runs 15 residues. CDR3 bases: TGTGCCAGCAGTCCCTACTCGGATAGCAATCAGCCCCAGCATTTT. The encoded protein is CASSPYSDSNQPQHF.

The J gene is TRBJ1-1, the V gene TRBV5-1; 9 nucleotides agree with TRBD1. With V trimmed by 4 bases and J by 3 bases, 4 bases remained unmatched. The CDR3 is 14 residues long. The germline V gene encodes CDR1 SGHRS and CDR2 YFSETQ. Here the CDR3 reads CASSGTGRDTEAFF. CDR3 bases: TGCGCCAGCAGCGGGACAGGGCGGGACACTGAAGCTTTCTTT.

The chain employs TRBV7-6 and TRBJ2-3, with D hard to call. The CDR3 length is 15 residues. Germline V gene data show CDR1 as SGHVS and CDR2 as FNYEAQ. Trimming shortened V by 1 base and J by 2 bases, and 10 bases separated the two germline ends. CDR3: CASSLGLAATDTQYF. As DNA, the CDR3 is TGTGCCAGCAGCTTAGGGTTGGCTGCCACAGATACGCAGTATTTT.

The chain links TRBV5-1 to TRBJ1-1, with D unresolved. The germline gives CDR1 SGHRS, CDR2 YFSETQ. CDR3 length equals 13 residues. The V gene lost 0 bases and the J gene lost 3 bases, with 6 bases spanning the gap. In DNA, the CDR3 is TGCGCCAGCAGCTTGGCCCTTGACACTGAAGCTTTCTTT. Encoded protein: CASSLALDTEAFF.